This TCR beta chain originates from a study of T cells in localized non-small cell lung cancer. The CDR3 sequence is 17 residues long. Germline values: CDR1 MGHRA, CDR2 YSYEKL. The V gene end was trimmed by 2 bases and the J gene end by 2 bases; junction bases not matched to a gene: 9. Repertoires were generated with immunoSEQ multiplex PCR, while TCRdb's copy carries only in-frame clones and drops some. Altogether more than 45,000 clones are present, approximately 90% being singletons, with the ten largest covering approximately 2.4%. The TCR was taken from a man aged 40 to 70 with stage II lung adenocarcinoma. The starting material was PBMCs, obtained before any cancer treatment. The V and J genes are TRBV4-1 and TRBJ2-5; TRBD2 agrees at 9 bases. The CDR3 sequence is CASSQNPSGGPQETQYF. The DNA of the CDR3 is TGCGCCAGCAGCCAAAATCCCAGCGGGGGGCCGCAAGAGACCCAGTACTTC.